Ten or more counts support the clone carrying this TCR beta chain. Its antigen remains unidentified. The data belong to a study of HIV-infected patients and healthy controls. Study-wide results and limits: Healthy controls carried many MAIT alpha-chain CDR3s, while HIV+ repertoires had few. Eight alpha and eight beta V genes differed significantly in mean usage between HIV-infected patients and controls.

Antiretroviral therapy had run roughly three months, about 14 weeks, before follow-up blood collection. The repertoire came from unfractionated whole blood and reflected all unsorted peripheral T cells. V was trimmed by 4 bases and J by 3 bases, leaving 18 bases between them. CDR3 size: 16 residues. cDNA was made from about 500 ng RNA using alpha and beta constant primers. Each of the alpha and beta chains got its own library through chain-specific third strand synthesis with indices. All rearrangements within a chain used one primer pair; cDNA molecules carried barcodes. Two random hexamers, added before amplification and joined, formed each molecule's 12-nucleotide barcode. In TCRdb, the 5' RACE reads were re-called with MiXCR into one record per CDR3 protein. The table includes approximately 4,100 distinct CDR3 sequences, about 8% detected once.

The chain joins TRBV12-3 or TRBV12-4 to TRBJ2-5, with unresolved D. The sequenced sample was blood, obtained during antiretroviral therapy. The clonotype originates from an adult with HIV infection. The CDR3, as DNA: TGTGCCAGCAGTTCCCCTAGAGACTTACCAAAAGAGACCCAGTACTTC. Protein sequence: CASSSPRDLPKETQYF.